What follows describes a single T cell receptor (beta chain). The sample comes from a study of blood T cell repertoires in COVID-19. Using immunoSEQ multiplex PCR, the repertoire was profiled, and TCRdb retains in-frame clones only, with some absent. The top ten clones hold 8% to 9.5% of a sample with some 490,000 clones, approximately 90% of them seen once. This CDR3 comprises 16 residues. In germline, CDR1 is SGHTA, CDR2 FQGNSA. V shed 4 bases, J shed 5 bases, and the junction held 13 bases outside the gene matches. V and J are TRBV7-2 and TRBJ2-5, with 7 bases fitting TRBD1. The sequencing sample was made of PBMCs or T cells enriched from blood (not recorded which). This clonotype originated in an older woman who had recovered from COVID-19. This CDR3 is CASSSGQAKREETQYF. As DNA, the CDR3 is TGTGCCAGCAGCTCCGGACAGGCAAAAAGGGAGGAGACCCAGTACTTC.